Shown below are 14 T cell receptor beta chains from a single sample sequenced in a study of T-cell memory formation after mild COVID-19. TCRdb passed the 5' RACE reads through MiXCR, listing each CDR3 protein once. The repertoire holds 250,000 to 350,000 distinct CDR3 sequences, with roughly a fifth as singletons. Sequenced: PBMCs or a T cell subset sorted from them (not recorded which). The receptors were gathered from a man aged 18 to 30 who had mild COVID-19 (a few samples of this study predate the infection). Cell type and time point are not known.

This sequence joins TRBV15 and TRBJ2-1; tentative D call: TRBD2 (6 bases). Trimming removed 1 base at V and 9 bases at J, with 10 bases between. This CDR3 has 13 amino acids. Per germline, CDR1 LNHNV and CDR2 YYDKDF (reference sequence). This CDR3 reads CATSRVGGGEQFF. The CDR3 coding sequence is TGTGCCACCAGCAGAGTGGGAGGCGGTGAGCAGTTCTTC.

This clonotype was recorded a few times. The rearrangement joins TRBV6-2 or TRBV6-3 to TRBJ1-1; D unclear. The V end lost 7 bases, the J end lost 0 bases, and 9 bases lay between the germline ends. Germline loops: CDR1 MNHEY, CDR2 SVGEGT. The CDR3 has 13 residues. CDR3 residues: CASIGTVNTEAFF. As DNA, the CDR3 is TGTGCCAGCATTGGTACAGTGAACACTGAAGCTTTCTTT.

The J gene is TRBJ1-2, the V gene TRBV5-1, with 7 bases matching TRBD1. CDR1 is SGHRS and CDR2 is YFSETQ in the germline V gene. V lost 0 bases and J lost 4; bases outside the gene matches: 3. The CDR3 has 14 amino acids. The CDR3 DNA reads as TGCGCCAGCAGCTTGGCCACAGGGGCCTATGGCTACACCTTC. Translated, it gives CASSLATGAYGYTF.

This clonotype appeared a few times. CDR3 sequence: CASTPAGDTEAFF. CDR3 DNA: TGTGCCAGCACCCCAGCAGGGGACACTGAAGCTTTCTTT. The rearrangement joins TRBV6-2 or TRBV6-3 to TRBJ1-1, with D perhaps TRBD1 (6 bases). The germline CDR1 and CDR2 sequences are MNHEY and SVGEGT. The V end lost 7 bases, the J end lost 3 bases, and 12 bases lay between the germline ends. The CDR3 runs 13 residues.

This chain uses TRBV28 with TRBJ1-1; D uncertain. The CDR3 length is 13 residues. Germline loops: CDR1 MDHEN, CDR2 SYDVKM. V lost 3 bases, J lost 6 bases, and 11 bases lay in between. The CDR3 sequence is CASSFGPFPEAFF. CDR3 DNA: TGTGCCAGCAGTTTTGGCCCGTTTCCTGAAGCTTTCTTT. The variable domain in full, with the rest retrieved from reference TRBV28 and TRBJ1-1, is DVKVTQSSRYLVKRTGEKVFLECVQDMDHENMFWYRQDPGLGLRLIYFSYDVKMKEKGDIPEGYSVSREKKERFSLILESASTNQTSMYLCASSFGPFPEAFFGQGTRLTVV.

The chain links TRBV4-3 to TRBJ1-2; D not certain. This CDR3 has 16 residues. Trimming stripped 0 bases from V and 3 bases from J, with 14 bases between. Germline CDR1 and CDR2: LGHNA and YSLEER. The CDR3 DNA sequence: TGCGCCAGCAGCCAAGATGGGTTAGTCCCTCACTATGGCTACACCTTC. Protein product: CASSQDGLVPHYGYTF.

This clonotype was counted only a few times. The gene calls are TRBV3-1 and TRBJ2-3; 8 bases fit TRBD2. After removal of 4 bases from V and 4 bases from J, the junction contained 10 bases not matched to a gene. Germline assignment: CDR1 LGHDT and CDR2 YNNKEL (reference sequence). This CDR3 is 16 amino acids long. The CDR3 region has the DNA TGTGCCAGCAGCCCCCGGGGGGGGAAAGCATCAGATACGCAGTATTTT. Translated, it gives CASSPRGGKASDTQYF.

CDR3: CASSRGQADTEAFF. CDR3 nucleotides: TGTGCCAGCAGCCGAGGACAGGCGGACACTGAAGCTTTCTTT. The chain uses TRBV7-2 and TRBJ1-1; 7 bases map to TRBD1. The V and J ends lost 5 bases and 3 bases, in that order; junction bases with no gene match: 6. Germline-derived CDR1 and CDR2 are SGHTA and FQGNSA. This CDR3 contains 14 residues. The full variable domain, rest sourced from reference TRBV7-2 and TRBJ1-1, is GAGVSQSPSNKVTEKGKDVELRCDPISGHTALYWYRQSLGQGLEFLIYFQGNSAPDKSGLPSDRFSAERTGGSVSTLTIQRTQQEDSAVYLCASSRGQADTEAFFGQGTRLTVV.

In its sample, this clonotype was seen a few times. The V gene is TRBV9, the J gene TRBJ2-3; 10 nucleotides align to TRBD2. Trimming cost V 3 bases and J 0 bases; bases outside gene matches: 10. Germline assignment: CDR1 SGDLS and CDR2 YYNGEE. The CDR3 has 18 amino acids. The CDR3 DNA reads TGTGCCAGCAGCGCGCACCCTGTAGCGGGGGGTAGCACAGATACGCAGTATTTT. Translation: CASSAHPVAGGSTDTQYF. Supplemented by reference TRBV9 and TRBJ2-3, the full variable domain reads DSGVTQTPKHLITATGQRVTLRCSPRSGDLSVYWYQQSLDQGLQFLIQYYNGEERAKGNILERFSAQQFPDLHSELNLSSLELGDSALYFCASSAHPVAGGSTDTQYFGPGTRLTVL.

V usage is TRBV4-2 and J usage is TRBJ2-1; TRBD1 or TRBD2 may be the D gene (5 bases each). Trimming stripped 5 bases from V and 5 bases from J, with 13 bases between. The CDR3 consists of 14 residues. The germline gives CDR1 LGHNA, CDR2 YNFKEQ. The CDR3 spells CASSIRDLDNEQFF. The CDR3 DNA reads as TGTGCCAGCAGCATCCGGGACCTAGACAATGAGCAGTTCTTC.

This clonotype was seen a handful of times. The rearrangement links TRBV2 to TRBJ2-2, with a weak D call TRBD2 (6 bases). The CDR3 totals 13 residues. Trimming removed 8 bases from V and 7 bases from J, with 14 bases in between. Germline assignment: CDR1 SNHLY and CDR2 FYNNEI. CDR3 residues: CASGREVDGELFF. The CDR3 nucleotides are TGTGCCAGCGGCAGGGAGGTCGACGGGGAGCTGTTTTTT.

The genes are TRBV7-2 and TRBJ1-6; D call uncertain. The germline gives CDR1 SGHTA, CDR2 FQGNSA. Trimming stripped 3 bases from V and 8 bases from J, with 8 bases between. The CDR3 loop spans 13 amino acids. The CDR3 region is CASSFRRDSPLHF. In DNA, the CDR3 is TGTGCCAGCAGCTTCAGGAGGGATTCACCCCTCCACTTT.

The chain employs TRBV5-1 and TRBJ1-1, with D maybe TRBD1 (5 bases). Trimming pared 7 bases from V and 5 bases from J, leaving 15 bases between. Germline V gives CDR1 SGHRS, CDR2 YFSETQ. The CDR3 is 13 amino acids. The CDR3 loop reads CASEGIPGTEAFF. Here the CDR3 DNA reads TGCGCCAGCGAGGGGATACCTGGGACTGAAGCTTTCTTT. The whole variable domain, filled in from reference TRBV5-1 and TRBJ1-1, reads KAGVTQTPRYLIKTRGQQVTLSCSPISGHRSVSWYQQTPGQGLQFLFEYFSETQRNKGNFPGRFSGRQFSNSRSEMNVSTLELGDSALYLCASEGIPGTEAFFGQGTRLTVV.

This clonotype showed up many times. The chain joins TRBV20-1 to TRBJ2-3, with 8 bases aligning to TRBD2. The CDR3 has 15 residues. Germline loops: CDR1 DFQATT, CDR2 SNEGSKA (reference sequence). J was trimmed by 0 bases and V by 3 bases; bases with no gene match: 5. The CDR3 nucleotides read TGCAGTGCTAGGGACCCGGGGGGGAGCACAGATACGCAGTATTTT. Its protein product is CSARDPGGSTDTQYF.